This T cell receptor (beta chain) is drawn from a study of shared clonotypes between healthy human individuals. Across the whole study: Two female and a few male donors aged 18 to 49 were enrolled.

With respect to this clone: Its cognate antigen is unknown.

Germline V gene lookup returns CDR1 SGDLS and CDR2 YYNGEE. This CDR3 is 14 amino acids long. With 0 bases removed from V and 3 bases from J, the gap between germline ends came to 10 bases. Findings and limits, study-wide: Approximately 5.3% was the fraction of naive CD4 clonotypes found shared across a few donors. Relative to clonotypes present in all four donors, those not shared had lower generation probabilities.

Generated by immunoSEQ multiplex PCR, the TCRdb table keeps only in-frame clones and is missing some. The data show about 1.5 million clones, with roughly 95% seen just once and approximately 1.1% held by the top ten. Caucasian adults residing in Nashville, Tennessee made up all the donors. The chain uses TRBV9 and TRBJ2-7; D is undetermined. What was sequenced was naive CD4+ T cells sorted from blood. The subset: CD45RA+ positively selected. This TCR came from a man aged 30 to 39 in good health. The CDR3 loop is CASSVDAQNYEQYF. DNA of the CDR3: TGTGCCAGCAGCGTAGACGCACAGAACTACGAGCAGTACTTC.